Below are 11 T cell receptor beta chains sequenced from a single sample in a study of regulatory T cells in long-lasting Graves disease. Arm-PCR of CDR3 regions and iRepertoire HTBI primers were used to build TCR beta libraries. A single record per CDR3 protein comes from TCRdb applying MiXCR to the multiplex PCR reads. The sample has 560,000 or so distinct CDR3 sequences, about 16% seen once. Specified time point: newly diagnosed GD, antithyroid drugs for less than 3 months. Construction of the TCR library relied on RNA isolated from PBMCs. The same sample was also studied in work on T cells in Graves' hyperthyroidism and ophthalmopathy.

The specimen was peripheral blood mononuclear cells (PBMCs), collected at new diagnosis, from a patient treated with antithyroid drugs. All receptors derive from a man between 18 and 35 years old with Graves disease.

This clonotype was recorded at least ten times. The J gene is TRBJ2-7, the V gene TRBV7-9; D is possibly TRBD2 (6 bases). CDR3 length: 15 residues. The ends were cut back, 4 bases at V and 1 base at J, with 14 bases in the middle. Per the germline V gene, CDR1 is SEHNR and CDR2 is FQNEAQ (reference sequence). This chain's CDR3 is CASSSRDRFSYEQYF. CDR3 nucleotides: TGTGCCAGCAGCTCGCGGGACCGATTTTCCTACGAGCAGTACTTC.

The sample holds many counts of this clonotype. The chain has TRBV5-1 and TRBJ1-1; no clear D gene. The V gene's germline CDR1 is SGHRS and CDR2 YFSETQ. V gave up 0 bases and J gave up 0 bases, with 9 bases separating them. CDR3 length: 15 residues. The CDR3: CASSLDVSMNTEAFF. The CDR3, as DNA: TGCGCCAGCAGCTTGGACGTATCGATGAACACTGAAGCTTTCTTT.

This clonotype turned up a few times. The V gene is TRBV29-1, the J gene TRBJ2-3, with 8 bases that match TRBD2. Losses at the gene ends were 5 bases for V and 4 bases for J; bases not matched to a gene: 8. Germline V gene data show CDR1 as SQVTM and CDR2 as ANQGSEA. CDR3 length: 14 residues. CDR3: CSVSSGRAADTQYF. DNA for the CDR3: TGCAGCGTTTCCTCCGGGAGGGCCGCAGATACGCAGTATTTT.

This clonotype was observed a handful of times. The chain has TRBV25-1 and TRBJ2-1, with a tentative D call TRBD1 (6 bases). CDR1 is MGHDK and CDR2 is SYGVNS in the germline V gene. Trimming left V 0 bases short and J 4 bases short, with 7 bases between. The length of the CDR3 is 14 residues. The CDR3 coding sequence is TGTGCCAGCAGTGAATACGGACAGTACAATGAGCAGTTCTTC. Protein product: CASSEYGQYNEQFF.

In this sample, this clonotype turned up many times. The chain uses TRBV12-3 or TRBV12-4 and TRBJ2-1, with 11 bases lining up with TRBD2. V lost 1 base to trimming and J lost 2 bases; unmatched junction nucleotides: 13. The CDR3 is made up of 20 amino acids. CDR3 DNA: TGTGCCAGCAGTTTAGTCCCCCGACTAGCGGGACGTGGGACCTACAATGAGCAGTTCTTC. Its translation is CASSLVPRLAGRGTYNEQFF.

The genes are TRBV11-2 and TRBJ2-1; D is unclear. This CDR3 region has 13 residues. V was shortened by 0 bases and J by 6 bases, with 6 bases between the two germline ends. Germline lookup yields CDR1 SGHAT and CDR2 FQNNGV. CDR3 sequence reads: CASSLESSNEQFF. CDR3 DNA: TGTGCCAGCAGCTTAGAGAGTAGCAATGAGCAGTTCTTC.

This clonotype was counted ten times or more. This rearrangement joins TRBV6-1 to TRBJ2-7; TRBD2 aligns across 8 bases. Germline V gene lookup returns CDR1 MNHNS and CDR2 SASEGT. The CDR3 runs 15 residues. The V gene end was trimmed by 8 bases and the J gene end by 2 bases; junction bases not matched to a gene: 11. In nucleotides, the CDR3 is TGTGCCAGCCGAACTGTACAACTAGCGGCCTACGAGCAGTACTTC. Translating it yields CASRTVQLAAYEQYF.

As for this clonotype: A read error may be the cause here, since a much bigger clone is one base away. The chain employs TRBV28 and TRBJ2-1; D possibly corresponds to TRBD2 (5 bases). CDR3 length: 11 residues. With 8 bases removed from V and 10 bases from J, the gap between germline ends came to 12 bases. Germline V gives CDR1 MDHEN, CDR2 SYDVKM. Here the CDR3 reads CASLQGREQFF. For the CDR3, the DNA is TGTGCCAGCCTCCAAGGGAGAGAGCAGTTCTTC.

This clonotype was seen ten or more times. The chain is built from TRBV28 and TRBJ2-7, with TRBD1 matching over 8 bases. The V and J ends lost 6 bases and 2 bases, in that order; junction bases with no gene match: 9. CDR3 size: 15 residues. The germline V gene encodes CDR1 MDHEN and CDR2 SYDVKM. The DNA for the CDR3 is TGTGCCAGCAGGCCTGGACAGGGTTCCCCCTACGAGCAGTACTTC. Its protein product is CASRPGQGSPYEQYF.

This clonotype was recorded many times. CDR3 sequence (DNA): TGTGCCAGCAGCTTACTAGCGGGAGGGAGCACAGATACGCAGTATTTT. Translating it yields CASSLLAGGSTDTQYF. The rearrangement uses TRBV27 and TRBJ2-3; 13 nucleotides align to TRBD2. Per the germline V gene, CDR1 is MNHEY and CDR2 is SMNVEV (reference sequence). Trimming at V came to 6 bases and at J to 0 bases, leaving 3 bases not matched to a gene. This CDR3 is 16 amino acids long.

The chain uses TRBV4-1 and TRBJ2-3, with D hard to call. The V end was cut by 4 bases, the J end by 1 base, with 12 bases between. Germline V gene sequence: CDR1 MGHRA, CDR2 YSYEKL. The CDR3 consists of 15 residues. CDR3 coding DNA: TGCGCCAGCAGCCTAGCCTCCCGGGGCACAGATACGCAGTATTTT. Its translation: CASSLASRGTDTQYF.